The T cell receptor (beta chain) described here comes from a study of cytomegalovirus exposure and HLA in healthy donors. The primer mix had 60 Vbeta and 13 Jbeta primers. TCRdb keeps only in-frame clones here, not all; method: immunoSEQ multiplex PCR. The table has about 69,000 clones, roughly 80% seen once; the top ten hold approximately 21%. Concerning this clone: As yet, its antigen is unknown.

Whole-study findings and limits: A previous analysis found most TCR beta V segments productive roughly 90% or roughly 30% of the time. Among the CMV-associated chains, a few were confirmed in vitro as specific for CMV antigens. Listed as cytomegalovirus-associated were 164 TCR beta chains.

The specimen was PBMCs. This clonotype originated in a woman younger than 45 in good health and CMV-seropositive.

The CDR3: CASSYLERLAGGYNEQFF. The CDR3 DNA reads as TGTGCCAGCAGCTACTTAGAACGGCTAGCGGGAGGGTACAATGAGCAGTTCTTC. The V call is TRBV11-2, the J call TRBJ2-1; 12 bases map to TRBD2. CDR3 length: 18 residues. J lost 4 bases, V lost 4 bases, and 11 bases had no gene match. In germline, CDR1 is SGHAT, CDR2 FQNNGV. Looking up the rest from reference TRBV11-2 and TRBJ2-1 gives the full variable domain: EAGVAQSPRYKIIEKRQSVAFWCNPISGHATLYWYQQILGQGPKLLIQFQNNGVVDDSQLPKDRFSAERLKGVDSTLKIQPAKLEDSAVYLCASSYLERLAGGYNEQFFGPGTRLTVL.